This TCR beta chain was found in a study of beta chain features in type 1 diabetes. Findings and caveats of the study: When cDNA is sequenced, cells with high TCR expression could be over-represented. A greater similarity of naive, central memory and Treg TCRB repertoires was seen among patients than among healthy donors.

Reverse transcribing all isolated RNA meant expressed TCRB transcripts were sequenced. Repertoires were generated with immunoSEQ multiplex PCR, while TCRdb's copy carries only in-frame clones and drops some. The sample holds 220,000 or so clones; about 70% are singletons and the top ten take around 0.05%. A sort by CD45RO/CCR7/CD25/CD127/CD95/CD27 yielded CD4+ naive, central memory, regulatory and stem cell-like memory cells. The V end was cut by 5 bases, the J end by 5 bases, with 5 bases between. This CDR3 region has 11 residues. The germline CDR1 and CDR2 sequences are MNHNS and SASEGT. Regarding this clone: The antigen remains unidentified.

The V call is TRBV6-1, the J call TRBJ2-3; D is ambiguous. Material: naive CD4+ T cells from blood. The source is a man aged 30 to 39 in good health. The DNA for the CDR3 is TGTGCCAGCAGTCGACTAGATACGCAGTATTTT. This gives the protein CASSRLDTQYF.